The T cell receptor beta chain described here comes from a study of tissue T cells after allogeneic stem cell transplantation. General study points: This small cohort was clinically heterogeneous, and sampling depth was a limitation.

This clone was detected only a few times. No antigen is known for it. The gene names here belong to mouse. The CDR3 end is not reached by the read, which stops 1 residue before it; the germline J gene fills it in. Time point here: mouse harvest day 14 after allogeneic transplant. Tail vein injection delivered 10^7 T-cell-depleted bone marrow cells and 10^6 splenic CD5+ T cells. This mouse GVHD model was MHC-mismatched B6 to BALB/c, profiled day 7 or 14. Measured with immunoSEQ multiplex PCR; TCRdb has only the in-frame clones, and not every one. The table records under 5,500 clones, around 45% of them present only once. V gave up 0 bases and J gave up 7 bases; unmatched junction bases: 6. In germline, CDR1 is NSHNY, CDR2 SYGAGN. The CDR3 covers 14 residues.

The sequencing input was gut tissue. The sequence came from a female BALB/c mouse given C57BL/6 T cells with graft-versus-host disease after an allogeneic hematopoietic cell transplant. The rearrangement joins TRBV13-1 to TRBJ2-7; 8 positions agree with TRBD2. Here the CDR3 reads CASSDALGGYEQYF. CDR3 DNA (partial): TGTGCCAGCAGTGATGCCCTGGGGGGTTACGAACAGTAC.